These 13 T cell receptor beta chains originate from one sample sequenced in a study of T cells in Graves' hyperthyroidism and ophthalmopathy. From RNA transcripts, TCR beta CDR3 regions were amplified. Carried out on the TCR CDR3, a first-round RT-PCR used the HTBI primer set. MiXCR, run by TCRdb on the multiplex PCR reads, gives a single entry per CDR3 protein. The sample lists a few hundred thousand distinct CDR3 sequences; just over 45% were seen once. Sequencing was carried out using peripheral blood or thyroid tissue (not recorded which). The receptors here all came from a woman aged 18-30 years with Graves' hyperthyroidism.

This clonotype occurred many times. The chain has TRBV10-3 and TRBJ2-7; TRBD1 agrees at 11 bases. The CDR3 extends over 14 amino acids. The V and J ends lost 4 bases and 6 bases, in that order; junction bases with no gene match: 5. Germline V lookup: CDR1 ENHRY, CDR2 SYGVKD. CDR3 in DNA: TGTGCCATCAGTGGGACAGGGGGCGCGTCCGAGCAGTACTTC. Translation gives CAISGTGGASEQYF.

This clonotype was seen more than once but under ten times. The chain joins TRBV19 to TRBJ1-2; 8 nucleotides align to TRBD1. This CDR3 region has 12 residues. With V trimmed by 5 bases and J by 7 bases, 3 bases remained unmatched. Per the germline V gene, CDR1 is LNHDA and CDR2 is SQIVND (reference sequence). DNA for the CDR3: TGTGCCAGTAGTGGACAGGGAATTGGCTACACCTTC. This encodes CASSGQGIGYTF.

This clonotype appeared a single time. The chain recombines TRBV11-1 with TRBJ1-5; D remains unclear. Germline CDR1 is SGHAT and CDR2 is FQDESV (reference sequence). The CDR3 sequence is 13 residues long. V lost 6 bases to trimming and J lost 14 bases, with 20 bases between them. Here the CDR3 DNA reads TGTGCCAGCAGTTACCCGGGAGGGATGGAGGAGCATTTT. This encodes CASSYPGGMEEHF.

This clonotype was detected many times. DNA for the CDR3: TGTGCCAGCAGCCGGGACAGAGAATCACCCCTCCACTTT. This gives the protein CASSRDRESPLHF. V gene TRBV7-9 combines with J gene TRBJ1-6; TRBD1 agrees at 7 bases. V dropped 5 bases and J dropped 10; count of bases not matched to a gene: 5. The germline V gene has CDR1 SEHNR and CDR2 FQNEAQ (reference sequence). This CDR3 spans 13 amino acids.

The chain combines TRBV25-1 with TRBJ2-7; D is perhaps TRBD2 (5 bases). The CDR3 runs to 15 residues. Trimming cost V 8 bases and J 2 bases, with 19 bases left between them. Germline V gene lookup returns CDR1 MGHDK and CDR2 SYGVNS. CDR3 sequence: CASSPKERLTYEQYF. The CDR3 DNA is TGTGCCAGCTCACCTAAGGAGCGGCTAACCTACGAGCAGTACTTC.

This chain joins TRBV20-1 and TRBJ2-5; 9 bases map to TRBD1. The CDR3 sequence is 14 residues long. The V segment lost 1 base and the J segment 4 bases; nucleotides outside the gene matches: 4. Looked up from germline, CDR1 is DFQATT and CDR2 is SNEGSKA (reference sequence). The CDR3 protein is CSARGTGAGETQYF. For the CDR3, the DNA is TGCAGTGCTAGAGGGACAGGGGCAGGAGAGACCCAGTACTTC.

This clonotype turned up a few times. The chain employs TRBV9 and TRBJ2-5; the D gene is possibly TRBD2 (6 bases). The germline V gene encodes CDR1 SGDLS and CDR2 YYNGEE. Trimming removed 0 bases at V and 1 base at J, with 13 bases between. The CDR3 sequence is 16 residues long. The CDR3 loop reads CASSVEWVGGQETQYF. CDR3 coding DNA: TGTGCCAGCAGCGTAGAATGGGTGGGGGGCCAAGAGACCCAGTACTTC.

This chain links TRBV7-9 with TRBJ2-3, with D hard to call. Germline V gene lookup returns CDR1 SEHNR and CDR2 FQNEAQ (reference sequence). CDR3 length equals 12 residues. Trimming took off 1 base at V and 4 bases at J, with 3 bases between the two ends. This CDR3 reads CASSLDPDTQYF. Here the CDR3 DNA reads TGTGCCAGCAGCTTAGATCCAGATACGCAGTATTTT. Looking up the rest from reference TRBV7-9 and TRBJ2-3 gives the full variable domain: DTGVSQNPRHKITKRGQNVTFRCDPISEHNRLYWYRQTLGQGPEFLTYFQNEAQLEKSRLLSDRFSAERPKGSFSTLEIQRTEQGDSAMYLCASSLDPDTQYFGPGTRLTVL.

This clonotype occurred many times. The V gene is TRBV2, the J gene TRBJ1-1; D not certain. Germline V gene sequence: CDR1 SNHLY, CDR2 FYNNEI. V was clipped by 8 bases and J by 6 bases, with 7 bases between them. This CDR3 is built from 10 residues. For the CDR3, the DNA is TGTGCCAGCGGTGTTGCTGAAGCTTTCTTT. Protein: CASGVAEAFF.

This clonotype was picked up many times. The gene calls are TRBV25-1 and TRBJ1-1; D ambiguous. The V end lost 7 bases, the J end lost 1 base, and 10 bases lay between the germline ends. Germline V lookup: CDR1 MGHDK, CDR2 SYGVNS. The CDR3 has 13 amino acids. The CDR3 loop reads CASNQDPNTEAFF. In DNA form, the CDR3 reads TGTGCCAGCAACCAAGATCCGAACACTGAAGCTTTCTTT.

A single count supports this clonotype. This sequence joins TRBV7-3 and TRBJ1-6, with 7 bases fitting TRBD1. Germline V gives CDR1 SGHTA, CDR2 FQGTGA. The length of the CDR3 is 15 residues. J gave up 10 bases and V 5 bases, and 11 bases lay outside the gene matches. This CDR3 reads CASSLGQVGESPLHF. The CDR3 DNA is TGTGCCAGCAGCCTCGGACAGGTTGGAGAGTCACCCCTCCACTTT.

This clonotype was recorded many times. The chain's CDR3 is CSVEGGTTNEKLFF. CDR3 DNA sequence: TGCAGCGTTGAAGGCGGGACAACTAATGAAAAACTGTTTTTT. V is TRBV29-1 and J is TRBJ1-4, with D hard to call. The length of the CDR3 is 14 residues. V lost 1 base and J 0 bases, leaving 6 bases between the germline ends. The germline CDR1 and CDR2 sequences are SQVTM and ANQGSEA.

V and J are TRBV2 and TRBJ1-1; no firm D call. CDR1 and CDR2 (germline): SNHLY, FYNNEI. CDR3 length: 12 residues. V lost 6 bases and J lost 6, with 11 bases in between. CDR3 nucleotides: TGTGCCAGCAGCCAACTAGAGGCTGAAGCTTTCTTT. Translation gives CASSQLEAEAFF.